What follows is one TCR beta chain and its context. Antigen specificity is unknown. Trimming removed 7 bases at V and 7 bases at J, with 16 bases between. The CDR3 length is 14 residues. CDR1 and CDR2 (germline): LNHDA, SQIVND (reference sequence). Profiling relied on immunoSEQ multiplex PCR, and the TCRdb table lists in-frame clones only, not all of them. The sample consists of some 39,000 clones, 86% of them appearing once. This sample was included in a study of T cells in localized non-small cell lung cancer. Study outcomes and limitations: Adjacent lung tissue had a median approximately 57 of the top 100 clones found in the tumor. Density of T cells in blood, when higher, went with longer overall survival. Uninvolved adjacent lung showed the highest T cell clonality, exceeding tumor.

The sequence derives from a male donor older than 55 with stage II lung adenocarcinoma. The V call is TRBV19, the J call TRBJ1-4, with unresolved D. Here the sequenced sample was peripheral blood mononuclear cells, taken before any cancer treatment. As DNA, the CDR3 is TGTGCCAGTAAACGGGCAGGAGCTATTGAAAAACTGTTTTTT. Its translation is CASKRAGAIEKLFF.